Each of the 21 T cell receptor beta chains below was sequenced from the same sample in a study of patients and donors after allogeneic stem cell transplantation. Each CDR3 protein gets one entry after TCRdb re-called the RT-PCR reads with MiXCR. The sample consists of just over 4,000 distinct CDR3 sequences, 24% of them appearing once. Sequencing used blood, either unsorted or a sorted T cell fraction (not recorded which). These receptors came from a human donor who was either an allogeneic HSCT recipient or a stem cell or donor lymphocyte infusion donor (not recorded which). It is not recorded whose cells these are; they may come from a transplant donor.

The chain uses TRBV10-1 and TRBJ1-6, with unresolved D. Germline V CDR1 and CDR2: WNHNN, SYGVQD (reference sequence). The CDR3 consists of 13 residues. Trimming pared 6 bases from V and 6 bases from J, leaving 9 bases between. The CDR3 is CASRASGNSPLHF. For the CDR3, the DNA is TGCGCCAGCAGGGCAAGTGGTAATTCACCCCTCCACTTT.

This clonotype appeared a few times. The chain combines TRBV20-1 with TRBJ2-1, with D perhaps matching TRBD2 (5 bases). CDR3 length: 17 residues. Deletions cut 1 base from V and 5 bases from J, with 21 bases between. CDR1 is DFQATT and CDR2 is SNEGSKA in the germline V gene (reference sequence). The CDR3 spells CSARVYALVTRHNEQFF. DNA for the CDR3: TGCAGTGCTAGAGTCTACGCTCTGGTTACTAGGCACAATGAGCAGTTCTTC.

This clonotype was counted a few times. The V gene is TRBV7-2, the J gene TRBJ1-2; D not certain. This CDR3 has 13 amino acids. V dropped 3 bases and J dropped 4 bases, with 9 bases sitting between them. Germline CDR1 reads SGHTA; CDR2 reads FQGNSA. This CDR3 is CASSLTRIYGYTF. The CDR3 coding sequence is TGTGCCAGCAGCTTGACACGGATCTATGGCTACACCTTC.

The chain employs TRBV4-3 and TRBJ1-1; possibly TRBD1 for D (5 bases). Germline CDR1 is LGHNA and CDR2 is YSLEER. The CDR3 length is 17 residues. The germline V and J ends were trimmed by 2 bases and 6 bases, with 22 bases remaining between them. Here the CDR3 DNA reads TGCGCCAGCAGCCAACAGTTTGGGAGGGGAAGCGACCCTGAAGCTTTCTTT. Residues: CASSQQFGRGSDPEAFF.

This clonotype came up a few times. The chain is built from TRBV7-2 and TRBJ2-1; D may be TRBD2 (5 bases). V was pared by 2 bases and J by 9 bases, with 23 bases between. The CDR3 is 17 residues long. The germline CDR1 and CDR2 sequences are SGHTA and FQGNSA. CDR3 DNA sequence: TGTGCCAGCAGCTTAACGGAGAGCGGATTACAATCGGGTGAGCAGTTCTTC. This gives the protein CASSLTESGLQSGEQFF.

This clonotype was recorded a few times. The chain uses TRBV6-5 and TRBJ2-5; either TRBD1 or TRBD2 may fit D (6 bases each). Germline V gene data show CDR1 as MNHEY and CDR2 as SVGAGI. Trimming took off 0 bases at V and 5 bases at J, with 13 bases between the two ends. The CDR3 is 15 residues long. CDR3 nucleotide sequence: TGTGCCAGCAGTTACTCTGGGGGGCAGAGGGAGACCCAGTACTTC. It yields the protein CASSYSGGQRETQYF.

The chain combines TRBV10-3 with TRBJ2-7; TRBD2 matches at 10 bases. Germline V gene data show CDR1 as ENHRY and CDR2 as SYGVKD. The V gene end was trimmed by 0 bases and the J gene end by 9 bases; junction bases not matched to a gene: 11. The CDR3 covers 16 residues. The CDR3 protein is CAISESRSSGSRGQYF. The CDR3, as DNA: TGTGCCATCAGTGAGTCACGGTCTAGCGGGAGTAGGGGGCAGTACTTC.

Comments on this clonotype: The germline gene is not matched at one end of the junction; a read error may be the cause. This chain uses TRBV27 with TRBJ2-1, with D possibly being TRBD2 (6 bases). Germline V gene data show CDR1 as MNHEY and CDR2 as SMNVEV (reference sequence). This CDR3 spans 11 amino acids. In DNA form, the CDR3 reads TGCGCCACTGGGGGGTACAATGAGCAGTTCTTC. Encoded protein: CATGGYNEQFF.

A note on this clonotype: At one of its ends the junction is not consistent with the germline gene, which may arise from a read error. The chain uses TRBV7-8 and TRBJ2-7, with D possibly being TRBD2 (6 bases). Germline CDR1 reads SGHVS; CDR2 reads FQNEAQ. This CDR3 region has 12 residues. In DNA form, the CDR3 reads TGTGCCAGCAGCCTAGCGAACTACGAGCAGTACTTC. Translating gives CASSLANYEQYF.

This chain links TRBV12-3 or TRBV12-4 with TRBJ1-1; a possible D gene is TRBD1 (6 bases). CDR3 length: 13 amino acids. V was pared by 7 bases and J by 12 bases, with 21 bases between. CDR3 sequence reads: CASTPTGTTRTFF. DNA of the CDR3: TGTGCCAGCACCCCTACCGGGACAACTAGAACTTTCTTT.

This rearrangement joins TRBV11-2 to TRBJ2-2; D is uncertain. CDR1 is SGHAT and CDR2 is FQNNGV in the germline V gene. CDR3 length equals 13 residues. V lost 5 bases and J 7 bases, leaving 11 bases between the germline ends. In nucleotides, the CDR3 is TGTGCCAGCAGCAAAGCCCCCTACGGGGAGCTGTTTTTT. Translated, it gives CASSKAPYGELFF.

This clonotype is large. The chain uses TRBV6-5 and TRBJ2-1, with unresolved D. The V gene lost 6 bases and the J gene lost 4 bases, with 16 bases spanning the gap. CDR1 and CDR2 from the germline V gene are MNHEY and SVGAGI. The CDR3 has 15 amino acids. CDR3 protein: CASRIVRNAYNEQFF. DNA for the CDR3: TGTGCCAGCAGGATAGTTCGAAATGCATACAATGAGCAGTTCTTC.

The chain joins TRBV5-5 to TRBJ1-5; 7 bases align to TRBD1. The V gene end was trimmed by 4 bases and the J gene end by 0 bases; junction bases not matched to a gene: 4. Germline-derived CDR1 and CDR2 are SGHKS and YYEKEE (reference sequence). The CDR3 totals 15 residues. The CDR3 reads CASSGTVHSNQPQHF. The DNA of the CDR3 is TGTGCCAGCAGCGGGACAGTACATAGCAATCAGCCCCAGCATTTT.

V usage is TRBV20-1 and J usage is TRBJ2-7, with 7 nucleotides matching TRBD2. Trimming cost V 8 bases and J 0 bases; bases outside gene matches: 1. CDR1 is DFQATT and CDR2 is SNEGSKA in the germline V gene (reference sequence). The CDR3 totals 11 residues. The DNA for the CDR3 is TGCAGTAGCGGGGCCTCCTACGAGCAGTACTTC. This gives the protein CSSGASYEQYF.

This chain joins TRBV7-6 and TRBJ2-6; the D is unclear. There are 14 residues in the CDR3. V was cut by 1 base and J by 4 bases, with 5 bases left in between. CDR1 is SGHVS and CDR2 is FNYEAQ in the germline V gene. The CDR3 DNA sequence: TGTGCCAGCAGCTTAGAGTCGGGGGCCAACGTCCTGACTTTC. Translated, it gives CASSLESGANVLTF.

The CDR3 bases are TGTGCCAGTAGTATCTCGACAAACGAGCAGTACTTC. Protein: CASSISTNEQYF. This chain connects TRBV19 to TRBJ2-7; D remains unclear. From germline, CDR1 is LNHDA and CDR2 SQIVND (reference sequence). Trimming took off 3 bases at V and 5 bases at J, with 8 bases between the two ends. CDR3 size: 12 residues. The entire variable domain, with the rest obtained from reference TRBV19 and TRBJ2-7, is as follows: DGGITQSPKYLFRKEGQNVTLSCEQNLNHDAMYWYRQDPGQGLRLIYYSQIVNDFQKGDIAEGYSVSREKKESFPLTVTSAQKNPTAFYLCASSISTNEQYFGPGTRLTVT.

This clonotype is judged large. DNA for the CDR3: TGCGCCAGCAGCCTTGGAGAATCCTACGAGCAGTACTTC. Residues: CASSLGESYEQYF. The gene calls are TRBV5-1 and TRBJ2-7; D is unresolved. V was clipped by 4 bases and J by 1 base, with 9 bases between them. This CDR3 region has 13 residues. Germline V CDR1 and CDR2: SGHRS, YFSETQ.

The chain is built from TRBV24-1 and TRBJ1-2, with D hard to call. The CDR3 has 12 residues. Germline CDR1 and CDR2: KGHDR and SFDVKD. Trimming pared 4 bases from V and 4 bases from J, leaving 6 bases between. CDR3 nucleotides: TGTGCCACCAGTGAAGGAGGCTATGGCTACACCTTC. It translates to CATSEGGYGYTF.

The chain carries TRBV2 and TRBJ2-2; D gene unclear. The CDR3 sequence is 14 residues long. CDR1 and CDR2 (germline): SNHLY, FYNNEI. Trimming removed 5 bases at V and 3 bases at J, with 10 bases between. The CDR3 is CASSIGTDTGELFF. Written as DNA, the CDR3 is TGTGCCAGCAGTATCGGTACGGACACCGGGGAGCTGTTTTTT.

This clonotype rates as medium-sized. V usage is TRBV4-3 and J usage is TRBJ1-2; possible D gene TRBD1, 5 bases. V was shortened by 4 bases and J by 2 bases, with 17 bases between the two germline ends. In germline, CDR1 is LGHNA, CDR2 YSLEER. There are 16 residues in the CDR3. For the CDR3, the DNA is TGCGCCAGCAGCCCCGCGGGTGCAGGGCGGAACTATGGCTACACCTTC. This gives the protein CASSPAGAGRNYGYTF.

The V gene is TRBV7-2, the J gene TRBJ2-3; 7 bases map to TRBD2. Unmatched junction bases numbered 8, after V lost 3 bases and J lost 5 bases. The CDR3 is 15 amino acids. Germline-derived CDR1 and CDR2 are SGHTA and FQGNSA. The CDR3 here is CASSFEASGRDTQYF. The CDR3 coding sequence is TGTGCCAGCAGCTTCGAGGCTAGCGGAAGAGATACGCAGTATTTT.